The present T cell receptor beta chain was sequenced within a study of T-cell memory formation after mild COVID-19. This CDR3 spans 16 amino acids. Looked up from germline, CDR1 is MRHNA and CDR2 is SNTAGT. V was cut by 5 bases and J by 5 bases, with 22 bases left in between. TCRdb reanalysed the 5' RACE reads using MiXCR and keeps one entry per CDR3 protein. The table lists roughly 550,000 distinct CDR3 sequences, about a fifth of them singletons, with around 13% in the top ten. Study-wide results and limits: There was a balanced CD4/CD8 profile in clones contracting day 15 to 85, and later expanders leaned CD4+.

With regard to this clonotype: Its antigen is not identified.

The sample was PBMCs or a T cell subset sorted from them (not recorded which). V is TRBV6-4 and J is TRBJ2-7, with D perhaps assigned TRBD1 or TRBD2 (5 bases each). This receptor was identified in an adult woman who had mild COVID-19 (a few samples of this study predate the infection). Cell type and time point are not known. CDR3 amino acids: CASSRSDRRPGNEQYF. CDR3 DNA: TGTGCCAGCAGTCGCTCCGACAGACGCCCCGGGAACGAGCAGTACTTC.